This TCR beta chain originates from a study of blood T cell repertoires in COVID-19. Study-wide context: Samples came from the United States, Italy and Spain, spanning acute and convalescent COVID-19. T cells, B-cell-depleted T cells, or PBMCs supplied cDNA or gDNA.

In the source study's methods: Researchers report that nucleated cell counts were estimated from reference gene primer amplification. Method: immunoSEQ multiplex PCR; TCRdb's copy keeps in-frame clones and lacks some. V, J and clone size derive from that table, while D and trimming were established from the DNA sequence. The repertoire holds 200,000 to 300,000 clones, with 86% as singletons. The specimen was peripheral blood. The receptor was isolated from a man older than 75 with acute or convalescent COVID-19.

CDR3 sequence (DNA): TGCGCCAGCAGCTTCGGGACAGGGGGCGTTGGCTACACCTTC. It yields the protein CASSFGTGGVGYTF. The chain carries TRBV5-1 and TRBJ1-2, with TRBD1 matching 12 bases. The CDR3 totals 14 residues. Trimming cost V 2 bases and J 7 bases; bases outside gene matches: 3. Germline CDR1 reads SGHRS; CDR2 reads YFSETQ.